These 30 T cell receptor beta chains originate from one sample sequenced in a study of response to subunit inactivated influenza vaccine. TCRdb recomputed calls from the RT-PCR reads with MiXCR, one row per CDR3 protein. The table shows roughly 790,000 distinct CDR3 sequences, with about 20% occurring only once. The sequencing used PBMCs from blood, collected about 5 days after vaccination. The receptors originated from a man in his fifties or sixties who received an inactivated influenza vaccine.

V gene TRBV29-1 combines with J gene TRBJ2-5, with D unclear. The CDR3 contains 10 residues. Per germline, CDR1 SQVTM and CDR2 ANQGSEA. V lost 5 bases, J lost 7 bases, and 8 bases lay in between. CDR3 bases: TGCAGCGTTACCTTCGGGACCCAGTACTTC. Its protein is CSVTFGTQYF.

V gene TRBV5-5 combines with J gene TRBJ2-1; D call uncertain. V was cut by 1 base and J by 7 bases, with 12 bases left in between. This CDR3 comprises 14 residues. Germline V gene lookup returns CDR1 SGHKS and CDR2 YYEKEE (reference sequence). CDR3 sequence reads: CASSLWLHGNEQFF. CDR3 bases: TGTGCCAGCAGCTTGTGGCTTCACGGGAATGAGCAGTTCTTC.

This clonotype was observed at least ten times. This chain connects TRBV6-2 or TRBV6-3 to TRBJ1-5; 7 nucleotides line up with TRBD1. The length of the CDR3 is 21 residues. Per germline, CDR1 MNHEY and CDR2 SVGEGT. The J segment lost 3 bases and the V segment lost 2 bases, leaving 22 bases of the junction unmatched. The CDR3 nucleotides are TGTGCCAGCAGTTACGATTCCCCCTCTGGTGTGACAGGGACCCTCAATCAGCCCCAGCATTTT. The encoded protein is CASSYDSPSGVTGTLNQPQHF.

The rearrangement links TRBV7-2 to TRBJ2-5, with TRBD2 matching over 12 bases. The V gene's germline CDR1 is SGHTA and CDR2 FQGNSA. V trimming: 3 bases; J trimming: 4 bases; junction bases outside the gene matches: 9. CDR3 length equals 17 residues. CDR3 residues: CASSLTGTSGLLETQYF. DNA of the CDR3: TGTGCCAGCAGCTTGACCGGGACTAGCGGGCTTTTAGAGACCCAGTACTTC.

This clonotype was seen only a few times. CDR3 DNA sequence: TGTGCCAGCTCACGCCCGAGACTAGCGGGGGATCCAGATACGCAGTATTTT. It yields the protein CASSRPRLAGDPDTQYF. The chain joins TRBV18 to TRBJ2-3; 12 nucleotides line up with TRBD2. Germline values: CDR1 KGHSH, CDR2 LQKENI. The CDR3 is 17 amino acids. V lost 4 bases to trimming and J lost 4 bases; unmatched junction nucleotides: 9.

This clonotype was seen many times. CDR3 residues: CASSKMSGGTGELFF. The CDR3 DNA reads as TGCGCCAGCAGCAAGATGTCAGGGGGCACCGGGGAGCTGTTTTTT. The gene calls are TRBV5-1 and TRBJ2-2; 7 bases are shared with TRBD1. The CDR3 is 15 amino acids. V lost 4 bases to trimming and J lost 4 bases; unmatched junction nucleotides: 7. Germline V gives CDR1 SGHRS, CDR2 YFSETQ.

The CDR3 DNA follows: TGCGCCAGCAGCAAGGACAGGGGTTGGTCACCCCTCCACTTT. It is translated as CASSKDRGWSPLHF. The rearrangement joins TRBV5-1 to TRBJ1-6; 9 bases are shared with TRBD1. V was pared by 4 bases and J by 10 bases, with 6 bases of the junction left unmatched. CDR1 and CDR2 (germline): SGHRS, YFSETQ. The CDR3 consists of 14 residues. Full variable domain (outside the CDR3, taken from reference TRBV5-1 and TRBJ1-6): KAGVTQTPRYLIKTRGQQVTLSCSPISGHRSVSWYQQTPGQGLQFLFEYFSETQRNKGNFPGRFSGRQFSNSRSEMNVSTLELGDSALYLCASSKDRGWSPLHFGNGTRLTVT.

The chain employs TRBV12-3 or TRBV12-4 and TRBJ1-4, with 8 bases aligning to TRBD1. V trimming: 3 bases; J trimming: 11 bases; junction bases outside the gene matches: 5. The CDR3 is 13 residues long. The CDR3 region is CASSLGTGWKLFF. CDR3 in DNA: TGTGCCAGCAGTTTGGGGACAGGCTGGAAACTGTTTTTT.

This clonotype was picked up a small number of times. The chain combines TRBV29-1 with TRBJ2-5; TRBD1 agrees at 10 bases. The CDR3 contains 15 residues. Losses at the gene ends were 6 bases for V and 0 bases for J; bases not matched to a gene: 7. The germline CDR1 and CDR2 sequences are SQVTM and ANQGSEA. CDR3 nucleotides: TGCAGCGTAAAACGGGGACAGGGGTACCAAGAGACCCAGTACTTC. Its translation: CSVKRGQGYQETQYF.

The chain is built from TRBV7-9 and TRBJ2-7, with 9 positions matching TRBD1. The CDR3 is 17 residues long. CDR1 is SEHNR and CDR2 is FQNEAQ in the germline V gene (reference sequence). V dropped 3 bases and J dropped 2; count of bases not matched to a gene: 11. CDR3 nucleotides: TGTGCCAGCAGCTTGGGGGGGACAGGGAAGACGACCTACGAGCAGTACTTC. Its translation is CASSLGGTGKTTYEQYF.

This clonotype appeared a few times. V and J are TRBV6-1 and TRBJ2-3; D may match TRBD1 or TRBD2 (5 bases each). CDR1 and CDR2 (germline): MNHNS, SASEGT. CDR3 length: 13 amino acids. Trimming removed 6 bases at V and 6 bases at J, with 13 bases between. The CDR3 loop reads CASRSGSRDTQYF. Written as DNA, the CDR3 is TGTGCCAGCAGGTCAGGGAGTCGCGATACGCAGTATTTT.

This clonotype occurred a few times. The CDR3 here is CASSRVALPVEQYF. CDR3 DNA sequence: TGTGCCAGCAGCCGAGTAGCCCTTCCCGTCGAGCAGTACTTC. The rearrangement uses TRBV7-2 and TRBJ2-7; no reliable D call. From germline, CDR1 is SGHTA and CDR2 FQGNSA. There are 14 residues in the CDR3. Trimming removed 5 bases from V and 6 bases from J, with 17 bases in between.

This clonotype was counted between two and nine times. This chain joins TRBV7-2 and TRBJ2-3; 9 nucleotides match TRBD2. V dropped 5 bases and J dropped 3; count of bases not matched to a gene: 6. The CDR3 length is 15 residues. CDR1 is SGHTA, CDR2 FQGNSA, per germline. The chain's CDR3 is CASSTSSGTTDTQYF. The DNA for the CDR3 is TGTGCCAGCAGCACATCTAGCGGGACAACAGATACGCAGTATTTT.

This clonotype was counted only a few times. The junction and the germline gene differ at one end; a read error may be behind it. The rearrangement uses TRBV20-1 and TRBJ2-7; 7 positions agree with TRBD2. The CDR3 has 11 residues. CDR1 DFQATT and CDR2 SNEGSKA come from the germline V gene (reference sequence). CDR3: CSARDGASGAF. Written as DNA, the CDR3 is TGCAGTGCTAGAGACGGGGCTAGCGGAGCCTTC.

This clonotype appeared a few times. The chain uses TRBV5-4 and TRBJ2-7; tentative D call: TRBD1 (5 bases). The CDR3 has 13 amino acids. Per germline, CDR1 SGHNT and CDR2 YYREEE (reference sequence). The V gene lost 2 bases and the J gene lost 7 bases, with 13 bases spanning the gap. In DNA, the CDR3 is TGTGCCAGCAGCTTAGGCAGGGTCTCTGAGCAGTACTTC. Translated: CASSLGRVSEQYF.

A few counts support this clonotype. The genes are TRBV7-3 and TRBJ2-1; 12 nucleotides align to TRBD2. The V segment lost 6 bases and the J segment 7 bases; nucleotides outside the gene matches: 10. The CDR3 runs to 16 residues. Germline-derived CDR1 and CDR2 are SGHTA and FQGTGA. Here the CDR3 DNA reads TGTGCCAGCAGTGAACGTGGACTAGCGGGAAGGAATGAGCAGTTCTTC. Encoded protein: CASSERGLAGRNEQFF.

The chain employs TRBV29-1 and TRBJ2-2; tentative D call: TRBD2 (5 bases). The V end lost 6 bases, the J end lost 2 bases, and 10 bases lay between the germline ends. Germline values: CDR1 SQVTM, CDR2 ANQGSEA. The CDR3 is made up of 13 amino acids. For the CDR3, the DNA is TGCAGCGTATCACTAGTAAACACCGGGGAGCTGTTTTTT. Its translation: CSVSLVNTGELFF.

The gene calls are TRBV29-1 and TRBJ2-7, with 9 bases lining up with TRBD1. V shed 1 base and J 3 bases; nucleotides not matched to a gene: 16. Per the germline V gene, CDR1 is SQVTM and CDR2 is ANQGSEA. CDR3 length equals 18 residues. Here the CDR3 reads CSVEGFLGGQGGDYEQYF. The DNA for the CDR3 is TGCAGCGTTGAAGGATTTCTTGGGGGACAGGGAGGGGACTACGAGCAGTACTTC.

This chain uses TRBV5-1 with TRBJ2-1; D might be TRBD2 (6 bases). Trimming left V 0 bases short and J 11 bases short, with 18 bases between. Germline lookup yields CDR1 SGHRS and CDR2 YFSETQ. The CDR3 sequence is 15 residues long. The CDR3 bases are TGCGCCAGCAGCTTGGCCGGGACTGCCCCCGAGCAGCAGTTCTTC. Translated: CASSLAGTAPEQQFF.

This chain's CDR3 is CASSRIASGSSYEQYF. CDR3 DNA sequence: TGTGCCAGCAGTCGAATCGCTAGCGGGAGTTCCTACGAGCAGTACTTC. V gene TRBV28 combines with J gene TRBJ2-7, with 10 positions matching TRBD2. Germline CDR1 MDHEN, CDR2 SYDVKM. The CDR3 covers 16 residues. V trimming: 5 bases; J trimming: 1 base; junction bases outside the gene matches: 8.

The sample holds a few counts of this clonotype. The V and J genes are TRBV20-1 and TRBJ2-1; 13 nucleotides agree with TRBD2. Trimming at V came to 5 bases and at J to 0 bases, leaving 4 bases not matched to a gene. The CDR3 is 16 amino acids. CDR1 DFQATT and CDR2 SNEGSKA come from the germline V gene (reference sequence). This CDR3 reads CSAPGLAGSSYNEQFF. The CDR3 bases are TGCAGTGCTCCGGGACTAGCGGGGAGCTCCTACAATGAGCAGTTCTTC.

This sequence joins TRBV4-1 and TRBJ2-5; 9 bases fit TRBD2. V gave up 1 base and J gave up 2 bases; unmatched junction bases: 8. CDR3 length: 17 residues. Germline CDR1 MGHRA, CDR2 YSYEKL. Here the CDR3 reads CASSQAGLAGLQETQYF. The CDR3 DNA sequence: TGCGCCAGCAGCCAAGCGGGGCTAGCGGGGCTTCAAGAGACCCAGTACTTC.

CDR3 nucleotide sequence: TGTGCCAGCAGCTTAGTACTAGCGGGAGCGCAAGAGACCCAGTACTTC. This encodes CASSLVLAGAQETQYF. This sequence joins TRBV7-8 and TRBJ2-5; 11 bases map to TRBD2. The V and J ends lost 1 base and 2 bases, in that order; junction bases with no gene match: 3. Per the germline V gene, CDR1 is SGHVS and CDR2 is FQNEAQ. The CDR3 runs 16 residues.

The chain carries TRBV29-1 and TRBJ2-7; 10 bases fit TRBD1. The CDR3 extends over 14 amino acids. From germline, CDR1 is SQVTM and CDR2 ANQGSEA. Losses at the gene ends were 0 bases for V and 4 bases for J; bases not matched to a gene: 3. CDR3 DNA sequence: TGCAGCGTTGAAGATCGGGACAGGGGATACGAGCAGTACTTC. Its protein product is CSVEDRDRGYEQYF.

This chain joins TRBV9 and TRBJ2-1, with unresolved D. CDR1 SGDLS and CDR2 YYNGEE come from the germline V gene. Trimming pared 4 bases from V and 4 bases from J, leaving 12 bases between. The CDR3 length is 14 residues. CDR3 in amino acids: CASSTGRNYNEQFF. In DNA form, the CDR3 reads TGTGCCAGCAGCACCGGGCGAAATTACAATGAGCAGTTCTTC.

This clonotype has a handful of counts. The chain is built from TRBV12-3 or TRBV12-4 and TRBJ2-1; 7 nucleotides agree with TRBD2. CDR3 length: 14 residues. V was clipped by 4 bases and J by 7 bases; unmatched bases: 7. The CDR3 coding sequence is TGTGCCAGCAGTTCTGCGGGAGAATCGAATGAGCAGTTCTTC. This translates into CASSSAGESNEQFF.

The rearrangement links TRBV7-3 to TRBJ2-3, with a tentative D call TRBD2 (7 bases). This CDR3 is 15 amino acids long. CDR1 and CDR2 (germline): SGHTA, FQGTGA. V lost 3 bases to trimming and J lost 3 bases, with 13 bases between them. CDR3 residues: CASSLGHGRTDTQYF. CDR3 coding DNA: TGTGCCAGCAGCTTGGGACACGGGAGGACAGATACGCAGTATTTT.

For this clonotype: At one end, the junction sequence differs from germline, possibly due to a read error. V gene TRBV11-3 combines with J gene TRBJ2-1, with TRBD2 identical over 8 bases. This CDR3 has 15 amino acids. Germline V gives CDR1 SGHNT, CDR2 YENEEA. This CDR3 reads CASSLTGGGKGEHFF. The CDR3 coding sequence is TGTGCCAGCAGCCTTACGGGGGGGGGGAAGGGTGAGCACTTCTTC.

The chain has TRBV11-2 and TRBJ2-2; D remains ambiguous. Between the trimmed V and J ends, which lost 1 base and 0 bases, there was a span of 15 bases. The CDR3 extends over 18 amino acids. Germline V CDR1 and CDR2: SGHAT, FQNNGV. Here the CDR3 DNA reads TGTGCCAGCAGCTTAGGAATCTTCGGCACCGCGAACACCGGGGAGCTGTTTTTT. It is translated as CASSLGIFGTANTGELFF.

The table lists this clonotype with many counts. CDR3 region: CASSLGDREVYEQYF. The CDR3 bases are TGTGCCAGCAGTTTAGGGGACAGGGAGGTCTACGAGCAGTACTTC. The genes are TRBV28 and TRBJ2-7; 9 bases agree with TRBD1. In germline, CDR1 is MDHEN, CDR2 SYDVKM. This CDR3 has 15 residues. V gave up 2 bases and J gave up 3 bases; unmatched junction bases: 5.